The 8 T cell receptor beta chains below were found in one sample sequenced in a study of blood T cell repertoires in COVID-19. Profiled with immunoSEQ multiplex PCR; TCRdb holds only in-frame clones, not every one. The data show more than 200,000 clones, approximately 80% seen once. The material sequenced was peripheral blood. Receptors were obtained from an elderly woman with COVID-19, enrolled during active disease.

V and J are TRBV19 and TRBJ1-2; 8 positions agree with TRBD1. The CDR3 has 14 amino acids. Trimming took 8 bases from V and 8 from J; bases not matched to a gene: 13. Looked up from germline, CDR1 is LNHDA and CDR2 is SQIVND (reference sequence). The CDR3 sequence: CASGDRGGKEGYTF. The DNA for the CDR3 is TGTGCCAGTGGTGACAGGGGAGGAAAGGAGGGCTACACCTTC.

V gene TRBV28 combines with J gene TRBJ1-2, with TRBD1 identical over 7 bases. This CDR3 region has 18 residues. Germline CDR1 and CDR2: MDHEN and SYDVKM. Trimming at V came to 1 base and at J to 0 bases, leaving 11 bases not matched to a gene. This chain's CDR3 is CASSLSRGQRSTNYGYTF. The CDR3 DNA reads TGTGCCAGCAGTTTATCGAGGGGGCAGAGGTCGACTAACTATGGCTACACCTTC.

The CDR3 bases are TGCGCCAGCAGCTTGTTTGTAGGGACATATGGCTACACCTTC. It encodes CASSLFVGTYGYTF. The chain carries TRBV5-1 and TRBJ1-2; maybe TRBD1 (6 bases). Between the trimmed V and J ends, which lost 1 base and 5 bases, there was a span of 12 bases. CDR1 is SGHRS, CDR2 YFSETQ, per germline. This CDR3 comprises 14 residues.

This clone is a singleton in its sample. V and J are TRBV7-8 and TRBJ2-2; 9 nucleotides line up with TRBD1. The V gene end was trimmed by 8 bases and the J gene end by 5 bases; junction bases not matched to a gene: 6. Per the germline V gene, CDR1 is SGHVS and CDR2 is FQNEAQ. CDR3 length equals 14 residues. In nucleotides, the CDR3 is TGTGCCAGCCACTTGGGGACAGGGACCGGGGAGCTGTTTTTT. As protein: CASHLGTGTGELFF.

The V gene is TRBV5-5, the J gene TRBJ2-1; TRBD2 agrees at 12 bases. Germline V gives CDR1 SGHKS, CDR2 YYEKEE (reference sequence). CDR3 length: 19 residues. The trim removed 0 bases at V and 0 bases at J, leaving 7 bases unmatched. The CDR3, as DNA: TGTGCCAGCAGCTTGGCACTAGCGGGGGGCCTCAGCTCCTACAATGAGCAGTTCTTC. It codes for CASSLALAGGLSSYNEQFF. The full variable domain, its missing parts supplied by reference TRBV5-5 and TRBJ2-1, is DAGVTQSPTHLIKTRGQQVTLRCSPISGHKSVSWYQQVLGQGPQFIFQYYEKEERGRGNFPDRFSARQFPNYSSELNVNALLLGDSALYLCASSLALAGGLSSYNEQFFGPGTRLTVL.

This rearrangement joins TRBV27 to TRBJ1-2; 8 bases are shared with TRBD1. Germline values: CDR1 MNHEY, CDR2 SMNVEV (reference sequence). The CDR3 has 14 amino acids. Trimming cost V 3 bases and J 7 bases; bases outside gene matches: 7. In nucleotides, the CDR3 is TGTGCCAGCAGTTTGGGCAGGGGGCAAGTTGGCTACACCTTC. Its protein is CASSLGRGQVGYTF.

This chain joins TRBV18 and TRBJ1-5; tentatively, D is TRBD1 (5 bases). Trimming cost V 8 bases and J 9 bases, with 14 bases left between them. From germline, CDR1 is KGHSH and CDR2 LQKENI. This CDR3 is built from 12 residues. CDR3 in DNA: TGTGCCAGCGCCTATCAGGGCCTGCCCCAGCATTTT. Translated, it gives CASAYQGLPQHF.

As concerns this clone: Relative to the germline gene, one junction end is altered; a read error may explain this. This sequence joins TRBV7-7 and TRBJ2-2; 7 bases are a match to TRBD1. There are 14 residues in the CDR3. The germline gives CDR1 SSHAT, CDR2 FNYEAQ (reference sequence). This CDR3 reads CASSIPGTAGELFF. Written as DNA, the CDR3 is TGTGCTAGCAGCATACCCGGGACAGCCGGGGAGCTGTTTTTT.